This note documents a single T cell receptor beta chain sequence. This entry belongs to a study of T cell changes during pregnancy in multiple sclerosis. The data were produced by immunoSEQ multiplex PCR, yet TCRdb's version contains in-frame clones alone and is incomplete. The data show over 30,000 clones, 80% to 90% seen once. Specimen: CD8+ T cells from peripheral blood mononuclear cells, collected in the third trimester of pregnancy. The clonotype comes from a female donor with multiple sclerosis, enrolled in a pregnancy study.

Here the CDR3 DNA reads TGTGCCAGCAGCTTGGGAATAGCGGGGGGGCCCGCCTACAATGAGCAGTTCTTC. Encoded protein: CASSLGIAGGPAYNEQFF. The J gene is TRBJ2-1, the V gene TRBV7-2; 11 bases line up with TRBD2. CDR3 size: 18 residues. Trimming cost V 3 bases and J 2 bases; bases outside gene matches: 9. Germline V CDR1 and CDR2: SGHTA, FQGNSA.